Listed here are 23 T cell receptor beta chains from one sample, sequenced in a study of PD-1 blockade in classical Hodgkin lymphoma. Stated time point: newly diagnosed, previously untreated cHL patient sample. Magnetic negative selection of thawed PBMCs was the method by which CD4+ T cells were purified. Assay used: immunoSEQ multiplex PCR; TCRdb lists only in-frame clones, some missing. This table holds 30,000 to 40,000 clones, 80% to 90% found once. The material sequenced was CD4+ T cells from blood. The receptors here all came from a human donor with classical Hodgkin lymphoma.

The chain is built from TRBV7-8 and TRBJ2-2; D uncertain. Germline lookup yields CDR1 SGHVS and CDR2 FQNEAQ. The CDR3 contains 14 residues. Trimming took off 4 bases at V and 0 bases at J, with 6 bases between the two ends. The CDR3 region has the DNA TGTGCCAGCAGCTCCGGACCGAACACCGGGGAGCTGTTTTTT. It translates to CASSSGPNTGELFF.

J is TRBJ2-2 and V is TRBV11-3; tentative D call: TRBD2 (5 bases). The CDR3 runs to 15 residues. Germline V gene lookup returns CDR1 SGHNT and CDR2 YENEEA. V gave up 3 bases and J gave up 0 bases, with 8 bases separating them. The CDR3 here is CASSLGAANTGELFF. The CDR3 DNA reads as TGTGCCAGCAGCTTGGGAGCGGCGAACACCGGGGAGCTGTTTTTT. Full variable domain (remainder filled in from reference TRBV11-3 and TRBJ2-2): EAGVVQSPRYKIIEKKQPVAFWCNPISGHNTLYWYLQNLGQGPELLIRYENEEAVDDSQLPKDRFSAERLKGVDSTLKIQPAELGDSAVYLCASSLGAANTGELFFGEGSRLTVL.

The chain employs TRBV7-3 and TRBJ1-1; 11 bases are a match to TRBD1. V trimming: 3 bases; J trimming: 7 bases; junction bases outside the gene matches: 4. The CDR3 is 14 residues long. Germline V gene sequence: CDR1 SGHTA, CDR2 FQGTGA. CDR3 amino acids: CASSFGQGAYEAFF. CDR3 nucleotide sequence: TGTGCCAGCAGCTTTGGACAGGGGGCATATGAAGCTTTCTTT.

This clone has more than one count but fewer than ten. The genes are TRBV12-5 and TRBJ1-1; D is ambiguous. This CDR3 is 12 amino acids long. V lost 7 bases to trimming and J lost 0 bases, with 6 bases between them. Looked up from germline, CDR1 is LGHNT and CDR2 is FRNRAP. The CDR3 region is CASEEVNTEAFF. The CDR3 coding sequence is TGTGCTAGTGAGGAGGTGAACACTGAAGCTTTCTTT.

The rearrangement joins TRBV28 to TRBJ1-1; D gene uncertain. Germline V gives CDR1 MDHEN, CDR2 SYDVKM. The ends were cut back, 6 bases at V and 5 bases at J, with 16 bases in the middle. The CDR3 has 14 amino acids. The CDR3 DNA sequence: TGTGCCAGCAGGGCGTTTGTGGGGTGGACTGAAGCTTTCTTT. It is translated as CASRAFVGWTEAFF.

This clone was observed a single time. The J gene is TRBJ2-7, the V gene TRBV2; D perhaps matches TRBD2 (6 bases). The germline V gene encodes CDR1 SNHLY and CDR2 FYNNEI. The CDR3 is made up of 14 amino acids. Trimming left V 5 bases short and J 4 bases short, with 15 bases between. The CDR3, as DNA: TGTGCCAGCAGTCGTAGCGGCGGCGGGTACGAGCAGTACTTC. This encodes CASSRSGGGYEQYF.

A remark on this clone: Germline and junction disagree at one end, which may indicate a read error. This chain links TRBV30 with TRBJ1-2; 7 bases are shared with TRBD1. The CDR3 sequence is 13 residues long. The V gene's germline CDR1 is GTSNPN and CDR2 SVGIG (reference sequence). The CDR3 DNA reads as TGTGTCTGGAGTGGACAGGACCACTATGGCTACACCTTC. This sequence encodes CVWSGQDHYGYTF.

The V call is TRBV7-2, the J call TRBJ1-5; D not certain. Germline V gene lookup returns CDR1 SGHTA and CDR2 FQGNSA. V gave up 0 bases and J gave up 6 bases, with 6 bases separating them. This CDR3 region has 13 residues. DNA for the CDR3: TGTGCCAGCAGCTTAGCGGTCGGTCAGCCCCAGCATTTT. Its translation: CASSLAVGQPQHF.

The chain couples TRBV5-1 to TRBJ2-1; tentatively, D is TRBD1 or TRBD2 (5 bases each). Germline V CDR1 and CDR2: SGHRS, YFSETQ. Deletions cut 3 bases from V and 9 bases from J, with 16 bases between. This CDR3 is 14 amino acids long. Here the CDR3 reads CASSSGTPGGEQFF. The CDR3 DNA follows: TGCGCCAGCAGCTCTGGGACCCCAGGTGGTGAGCAGTTCTTC.

This chain connects TRBV6-1 to TRBJ2-7; D may be TRBD1 (6 bases). The V gene's germline CDR1 is MNHNS and CDR2 SASEGT. V was shortened by 4 bases and J by 2 bases, with 18 bases between the two germline ends. This CDR3 has 16 amino acids. The CDR3 is CASSGGTLRLPYEQYF. As DNA, the CDR3 is TGTGCCAGCAGTGGAGGGACACTCAGGTTACCCTACGAGCAGTACTTC.

V is TRBV2 and J is TRBJ2-2; D is unclear. V was pared by 6 bases and J by 10 bases, with 9 bases between. CDR3 length equals 11 residues. Germline CDR1 is SNHLY and CDR2 is FYNNEI. The CDR3 spells CASSPREELFF. The CDR3 DNA follows: TGTGCCAGCAGCCCCAGAGAGGAGCTGTTTTTT. The whole variable domain, remainder taken from reference TRBV2 and TRBJ2-2, is EPEVTQTPSHQVTQMGQEVILRCVPISNHLYFYWYRQILGQKVEFLVSFYNNEISEKSEIFDDQFSVERPDGSNFTLKIRSTKLEDSAMYFCASSPREELFFGEGSRLTVL.

This clone was detected once. The chain has TRBV7-2 and TRBJ2-2; D remains ambiguous. Germline-derived CDR1 and CDR2 are SGHTA and FQGNSA. CDR3 length equals 15 residues. V shed 2 bases and J shed 0 bases, with 7 bases lying between them. The CDR3 reads CASSLSKTNTGELFF. The CDR3 region has the DNA TGTGCCAGCAGCTTAAGTAAGACGAACACCGGGGAGCTGTTTTTT.

The J gene is TRBJ2-7, the V gene TRBV28; D is perhaps TRBD1 or TRBD2 (5 bases each). This CDR3 has 13 residues. Germline V gives CDR1 MDHEN, CDR2 SYDVKM. V was pared by 6 bases and J by 5 bases, with 14 bases between. The CDR3, as DNA: TGTGCCAGCAGCCGGGGCTCCCGGGACGAGCAGTACTTC. It yields the protein CASSRGSRDEQYF.

This chain connects TRBV11-3 to TRBJ2-5, with unresolved D. Trimming removed 1 base from V and 4 bases from J, with 19 bases in between. The germline gives CDR1 SGHNT, CDR2 YENEEA. This CDR3 is 17 amino acids long. The DNA of the CDR3 is TGTGCCAGCAGCTTAGGTTTGGAGACGGGCTTACCAGAGACCCAGTACTTC. Protein: CASSLGLETGLPETQYF.

The chain uses TRBV28 and TRBJ1-1; the match to TRBD1 covers 9 bases. CDR1 is MDHEN, CDR2 SYDVKM, per germline. The CDR3 runs to 18 residues. Losses at the gene ends were 6 bases for V and 8 bases for J; bases not matched to a gene: 22. CDR3 sequence (DNA): TGTGCCAGCAGCCCCACTAGGGACAGGGATAGACAAAGAGCGGAAGCTTTCTTT. Its translation is CASSPTRDRDRQRAEAFF.

This sequence joins TRBV2 and TRBJ1-1, with TRBD1 as a possible D gene (5 bases). The CDR3 spans 13 residues. Between the trimmed V and J ends, which lost 5 bases and 10 bases, there was a span of 17 bases. Germline values: CDR1 SNHLY, CDR2 FYNNEI. The CDR3 bases are TGTGCCAGCAGTTCCGATCAGGGTTTTGTAGCTTTCTTT. Its protein product is CASSSDQGFVAFF.

The rearrangement uses TRBV2 and TRBJ2-3; D call uncertain. Germline loops: CDR1 SNHLY, CDR2 FYNNEI. Trimming took off 6 bases at V and 8 bases at J, with 6 bases between the two ends. The CDR3 totals 10 residues. The CDR3 DNA reads TGTGCCAGCAGGCGATCTACGCAGTATTTT. Its protein is CASRRSTQYF.

The chain joins TRBV15 to TRBJ2-4; TRBD1 is a possible D gene (5 bases). Trimming stripped 5 bases from V and 0 bases from J, with 14 bases between. From germline, CDR1 is LNHNV and CDR2 YYDKDF (reference sequence). This CDR3 is built from 16 residues. The CDR3 nucleotides read TGTGCCACCAGCCAAGGGGCTCTAATAGCCAAAAACATTCAGTACTTC. This gives the protein CATSQGALIAKNIQYF.

The chain employs TRBV5-6 and TRBJ2-6; D is ambiguous. Trimming removed 3 bases from V and 6 bases from J, with 13 bases in between. CDR3 length equals 15 residues. Germline V CDR1 and CDR2: SGHDT, YYEEEE. This CDR3 is CASSSKSEKANVLTF. CDR3 coding DNA: TGTGCCAGCAGCTCTAAATCTGAGAAGGCCAACGTCCTGACTTTC.

The CDR3 DNA follows: TGCGCCAGGTGCAACAGGGGGCGGGATGAAGAAGCTTTCTTT. Its translation: CARCNRGRDEEAFF. The chain links TRBV10-1 to TRBJ1-1, with TRBD1 matching over 9 bases. This CDR3 is built from 14 residues. Trimming at V came to 9 bases and at J to 8 bases, leaving 13 bases not matched to a gene. Germline V gene data show CDR1 as WNHNN and CDR2 as SYGVQD (reference sequence).

The rearrangement links TRBV10-3 to TRBJ2-2; D remains unclear. Germline V gene data show CDR1 as ENHRY and CDR2 as SYGVKD. V was trimmed by 6 bases and J by 1 base, leaving 6 bases between them. The CDR3 has 13 residues. The CDR3 sequence is CAIRVRNTGELFF. The CDR3 DNA reads TGTGCCATCAGAGTAAGGAACACCGGGGAGCTGTTTTTT.

The CDR3 coding sequence is TGTGCCAGCTCAGTCCAACAGGGTACCCTCTCCGGGGAGCTGTTTTTT. Its translation: CASSVQQGTLSGELFF. The chain links TRBV18 to TRBJ2-2; D possibly corresponds to TRBD1 (6 bases). Trimming removed 5 bases at V and 6 bases at J, with 19 bases between. Per germline, CDR1 KGHSH and CDR2 LQKENI. This CDR3 spans 16 amino acids.

The chain is built from TRBV5-1 and TRBJ2-2; D might be TRBD1 (6 bases). Germline CDR1 and CDR2: SGHRS and YFSETQ. The CDR3 length is 15 residues. V was trimmed by 2 bases and J by 3 bases, leaving 11 bases between them. The CDR3 region is CASSLGAGDTGELFF. CDR3 bases: TGCGCCAGCAGCTTAGGTGCAGGGGACACCGGGGAGCTGTTTTTT.